The clone carrying this TCR beta chain was seen many times. These data originate in a study of regulatory T cells in long-lasting Graves disease. Time point reported: newly diagnosed GD, antithyroid drugs for less than 3 months. Researchers made the TCR library from RNA that was extracted from PBMCs. The CDR3 is 12 amino acids. The V gene lost 7 bases and the J gene lost 1 base, with 9 bases spanning the gap. Germline-derived CDR1 and CDR2 are DFQATT and SNEGSKA (reference sequence). Arm-PCR of CDR3 regions and iRepertoire HTBI primers were the basis on which TCR beta libraries were built. One entry per CDR3 protein results from TCRdb running MiXCR on the multiplex PCR reads. The table has some 230,000 distinct CDR3 sequences, approximately 20% seen once.

The source of this sequence is a female donor with Graves disease. The sample was peripheral blood mononuclear cells (PBMCs), taken at new diagnosis, from a patient treated with antithyroid drugs. The chain has TRBV20-1 and TRBJ2-3; a weak D match, TRBD2 (6 bases). The CDR3 DNA reads TGCAGTGTCGGGGGAGGCACAGATACGCAGTATTTT. Amino acids: CSVGGGTDTQYF.